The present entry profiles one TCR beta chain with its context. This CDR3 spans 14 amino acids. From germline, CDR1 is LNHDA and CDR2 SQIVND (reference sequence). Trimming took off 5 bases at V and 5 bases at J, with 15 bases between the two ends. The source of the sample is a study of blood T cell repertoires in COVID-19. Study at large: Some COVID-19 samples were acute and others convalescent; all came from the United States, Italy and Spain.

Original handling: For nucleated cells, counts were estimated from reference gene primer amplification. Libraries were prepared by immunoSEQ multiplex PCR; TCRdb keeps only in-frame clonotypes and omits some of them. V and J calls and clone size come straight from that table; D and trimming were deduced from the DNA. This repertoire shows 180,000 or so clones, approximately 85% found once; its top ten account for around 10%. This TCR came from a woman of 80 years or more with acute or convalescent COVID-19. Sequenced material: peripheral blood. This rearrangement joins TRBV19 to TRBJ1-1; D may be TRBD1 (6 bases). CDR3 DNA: TGTGCCAGTAGTCTCACCCCAGGGGATACTGAAGCTTTCTTT. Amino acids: CASSLTPGDTEAFF.